This T cell receptor beta chain was sequenced in a study of identifying expanded T cells in peripheral blood. CDR1 and CDR2 from the germline V gene are SEHNR and FQNEAQ (reference sequence). After removal of 4 bases from V and 0 bases from J, the junction contained 8 bases not matched to a gene. CDR3 length: 17 residues. The table came from immunoSEQ multiplex PCR; TCRdb's copy has only in-frame clones and leaves some out. Here the sample spans 75,000 to 95,000 clones, over 75% being singletons. The TCR was taken from a person aged 18-70 years in good health. Sequenced sample: blood. This chain uses TRBV7-9 with TRBJ2-1; 8 positions match TRBD2. In nucleotides, the CDR3 is TGTGCCAGCAGCTCAAGGGGAGCGGGAGTCTCCTACAATGAGCAGTTCTTC. It yields the protein CASSSRGAGVSYNEQFF.